Shown below are 32 T cell receptor beta chains from a single sample sequenced in a study of blood T cell repertoires in COVID-19. Here immunoSEQ multiplex PCR was the method, and the copy in TCRdb shows in-frame clones only, minus some. The data contain about 64,000 clones, just over 85% of them singletons. Sequenced input: peripheral blood. These receptors were collected from a man between 35 and 55 years old with acute or convalescent COVID-19.

The chain recombines TRBV11-3 with TRBJ2-5; 12 nucleotides align to TRBD2. This CDR3 is 17 amino acids long. V gave up 5 bases and J gave up 5 bases; unmatched junction bases: 12. Per the germline V gene, CDR1 is SGHNT and CDR2 is YENEEA. The CDR3, as DNA: TGTGCCAGCAGCCTGAGGGCTAGCGGGGGGGTGGCGGAGACCCAGTACTTC. Protein product: CASSLRASGGVAETQYF.

The chain combines TRBV25-1 with TRBJ1-2, with unresolved D. V lost 2 bases to trimming and J lost 5 bases, with 12 bases between them. The germline CDR1 and CDR2 sequences are MGHDK and SYGVNS. This CDR3 spans 14 amino acids. This chain's CDR3 is CASSETVQLYGYTF. CDR3 in DNA: TGTGCCAGCAGTGAAACGGTACAGCTGTATGGCTACACCTTC.

This clone has a single count. The CDR3 loop is CASSPGEGRGYGYTF. As DNA, the CDR3 is TGTGCCAGCAGCCCCGGGGAGGGGCGGGGGTATGGCTACACCTTC. The chain uses TRBV2 and TRBJ1-2, with D maybe TRBD1 (5 bases). Germline-derived CDR1 and CDR2 are SNHLY and FYNNEI. The CDR3 has 15 amino acids. The V end lost 6 bases, the J end lost 5 bases, and 19 bases lay between the germline ends.

V is TRBV30 and J is TRBJ1-2, with 7 bases that match TRBD1. This CDR3 has 13 residues. Germline V gives CDR1 GTSNPN, CDR2 SVGIG (reference sequence). Losses at the gene ends were 4 bases for V and 7 bases for J; bases not matched to a gene: 9. The CDR3 DNA reads as TGTGCCTGGACACGACAGGGCGGCCCTGGCTACACCTTC. This translates into CAWTRQGGPGYTF.

This clone was counted only a few times. DNA of the CDR3: TGTGCCAGCAGCTTAGGAGGACAGGGGGTTACGGAGACCCAGTACTTC. It specifies CASSLGGQGVTETQYF. The chain employs TRBV11-3 and TRBJ2-5, with 10 bases identical to TRBD1. V gave up 1 base and J gave up 5 bases; unmatched junction bases: 7. Per the germline V gene, CDR1 is SGHNT and CDR2 is YENEEA. This CDR3 is 16 amino acids long.

The J gene is TRBJ2-2, the V gene TRBV4-1; D is unclear. V was shortened by 1 base and J by 10 bases, with 10 bases between the two germline ends. The CDR3 is 13 amino acids. Germline-derived CDR1 and CDR2 are MGHRA and YSYEKL. CDR3 bases: TGCGCCAGCAGCCAAGCGCGTGCTGAGGAGCTGTTTTTT. Encoded protein: CASSQARAEELFF.

The gene calls are TRBV3-1 (or the pseudogene TRBV3-2) and TRBJ1-5, with TRBD1 matching 8 bases. J was trimmed by 11 bases and V by 1 base; bases with no gene match: 4. Germline V gene lookup returns CDR1 LGHDT and CDR2 YNNKEL (reference sequence). The CDR3 runs 13 residues. Here the CDR3 DNA reads TGTGCCAGCAGCCAAGGACAGGGGATAGCCCAGCATTTT. Protein: CASSQGQGIAQHF.

V gene TRBV11-3 combines with J gene TRBJ2-7; 10 bases align to TRBD1. In germline, CDR1 is SGHNT, CDR2 YENEEA. This CDR3 spans 15 amino acids. The V gene end was trimmed by 5 bases and the J gene end by 6 bases; junction bases not matched to a gene: 10. CDR3 protein: CASSLRGTGVGEQYF. The CDR3 coding sequence is TGTGCCAGCAGCCTACGGGGGACAGGGGTGGGCGAGCAGTACTTC.

The rearrangement links TRBV5-6 to TRBJ2-1, with D possibly TRBD1 on 6 matching bases. The germline V gene has CDR1 SGHDT and CDR2 YYEEEE. V was clipped by 2 bases and J by 4 bases, with 16 bases between them. The CDR3 is made up of 16 amino acids. The CDR3 DNA sequence: TGTGCCAGCAGCTTTGACTCGTGGACAGCTTACAATGAGCAGTTCTTC. As protein: CASSFDSWTAYNEQFF.

The gene calls are TRBV28 and TRBJ1-4; tentatively, D is TRBD1 (6 bases). Trimming removed 11 bases at V and 4 bases at J, with 23 bases between. The CDR3 is 16 residues long. Germline V gene lookup returns CDR1 MDHEN and CDR2 SYDVKM. CDR3 coding DNA: TGTGCCGGGTCAAGGGCAGGGGCATCGGATAATGAAAAACTGTTTTTT. This codes for CAGSRAGASDNEKLFF.

The chain uses TRBV27 and TRBJ1-2, with TRBD1 identical over 9 bases. The CDR3 sequence is 14 residues long. Per germline, CDR1 MNHEY and CDR2 SMNVEV (reference sequence). The junction had 8 bases not matched to a gene; V was cut back by 5 bases and J by 7 bases. CDR3 amino acids: CASSARDREPGYTF. The CDR3, as DNA: TGTGCCAGCAGTGCCCGGGACAGGGAACCTGGCTACACCTTC.

Worth noting for this clone: One end of the junction is discordant with germline, which a read error may explain. The CDR3 loop is CAGRAASTDTQYF. The DNA for the CDR3 is TGTGCCGGGAGAGCGGCTAGCACAGATACGCAGTATTTT. The chain joins TRBV30 to TRBJ2-3, with D possibly matching TRBD2 (5 bases). The CDR3 spans 13 residues. CDR1 GTSNPN and CDR2 SVGIG come from the germline V gene (reference sequence).

The chain is built from TRBV24-1 and TRBJ1-2, with D tentatively TRBD1 (6 bases). Germline values: CDR1 KGHDR, CDR2 SFDVKD. The CDR3 is 14 residues long. V dropped 6 bases and J dropped 8 bases, with 18 bases sitting between them. The CDR3 here is CATSLDSSTRGYTF. The DNA of the CDR3 is TGTGCCACCAGTCTGGACAGTAGTACTCGAGGCTACACCTTC.

The genes are TRBV11-2 and TRBJ1-6; the D gene is possibly TRBD1 (6 bases). In germline, CDR1 is SGHAT, CDR2 FQNNGV. V dropped 5 bases and J dropped 5 bases, with 13 bases sitting between them. This CDR3 has 15 residues. The CDR3 is CASSASRGDNSPLHF. The CDR3 DNA is TGTGCCAGCAGCGCGAGCAGGGGTGATAATTCACCCCTCCACTTT.

The chain is built from TRBV11-2 and TRBJ2-7; 8 bases agree with TRBD2. CDR1 is SGHAT, CDR2 FQNNGV, per germline. The trim removed 2 bases at V and 6 bases at J, leaving 6 bases unmatched. This CDR3 contains 14 residues. The CDR3 DNA follows: TGTGCCAGCAGCTTACTACGGACTAGCTTCGAGCAGTACTTC. Translating it yields CASSLLRTSFEQYF.

V usage is TRBV6-4 and J usage is TRBJ2-7; TRBD1 might be the D (5 bases). V shed 6 bases and J shed 0 bases, with 9 bases lying between them. The CDR3 sequence is 13 residues long. Germline loops: CDR1 MRHNA, CDR2 SNTAGT. CDR3 in amino acids: CASRTGSSYEQYF. The CDR3 DNA sequence: TGTGCCAGCAGAACAGGTTCCTCCTACGAGCAGTACTTC.

The CDR3 DNA reads TGTGCCAGTAGTGAAACAGGGGGCAAAGAGACCCAGTACTTC. It yields the protein CASSETGGKETQYF. The chain couples TRBV19 to TRBJ2-5, with 9 bases fitting TRBD1. With 5 bases clipped from V and 3 bases from J, the junction kept 4 bases outside the gene matches. This CDR3 spans 14 amino acids. Germline-derived CDR1 and CDR2 are LNHDA and SQIVND (reference sequence).

This clone was counted a few times. The chain has TRBV12-3 or TRBV12-4 and TRBJ1-2, with D hard to call. V lost 6 bases and J 8 bases, leaving 16 bases between the germline ends. This CDR3 comprises 13 residues. The CDR3 bases are TGTGCCAGCAGCTTGTACGGGAAACCCGGCTACACCTTC. Residues: CASSLYGKPGYTF.

This chain connects TRBV28 to TRBJ2-7; 9 nucleotides agree with TRBD1. This CDR3 region has 13 residues. Germline V gene lookup returns CDR1 MDHEN and CDR2 SYDVKM. Trimming cost V 7 bases and J 2 bases; bases outside gene matches: 3. CDR3 bases: TGTGCCAGCATGGGGACAGGGACCTACGAGCAGTACTTC. This translates into CASMGTGTYEQYF.

The chain joins TRBV18 to TRBJ1-5, with 7 bases identical to TRBD1. This CDR3 spans 15 amino acids. V lost 3 bases and J lost 4; bases outside the gene matches: 6. Per germline, CDR1 KGHSH and CDR2 LQKENI. The CDR3 DNA reads TGTGCCAGCTCACCCGCAGGGGGTAAAAATCAGCCCCAGCATTTT. Residues: CASSPAGGKNQPQHF.

This chain uses TRBV24-1 with TRBJ1-5; the D gene is possibly TRBD1 (6 bases). Trimming took 7 bases from V and 5 from J, leaving 14 bases between them. The CDR3 is 14 residues long. Germline CDR1 and CDR2: KGHDR and SFDVKD. CDR3 loop: CATSHRDLDQPQHF. The CDR3 DNA reads TGTGCCACCAGCCACAGGGATTTGGATCAGCCCCAGCATTTT.

The chain links TRBV2 to TRBJ2-3, with D perhaps matching TRBD2 (6 bases). Trimming shortened V by 10 bases and J by 2 bases, and 19 bases separated the two germline ends. The CDR3 has 15 residues. CDR1 is SNHLY and CDR2 is FYNNEI in the germline V gene. The CDR3 region has the DNA TGTGCCAATGTCCTGGGCGGGGCGAACACAGATACGCAGTATTTT. This sequence encodes CANVLGGANTDTQYF.

The V call is TRBV9, the J call TRBJ1-1; no clear D gene. Trimming took off 5 bases at V and 4 bases at J, with 12 bases between the two ends. Germline V gene sequence: CDR1 SGDLS, CDR2 YYNGEE. The CDR3 has 13 residues. As DNA, the CDR3 is TGTGCCAGCAGGGAGATGGAGAGCACTGAAGCTTTCTTT. Its protein product is CASREMESTEAFF.

This clone was seen a handful of times. The chain couples TRBV24-1 to TRBJ2-2; 7 bases align to TRBD1. J gave up 5 bases and V 1 base, and 6 bases lay outside the gene matches. Per germline, CDR1 KGHDR and CDR2 SFDVKD. The CDR3 runs 16 residues. CDR3 in amino acids: CATSDFVRGKTGELFF. CDR3 bases: TGTGCCACCAGTGATTTCGTCAGGGGGAAAACCGGGGAGCTGTTTTTT.

The chain recombines TRBV6-4 with TRBJ1-1; 8 bases fit TRBD1. The CDR3 length is 14 residues. The V gene end was trimmed by 6 bases and the J gene end by 3 bases; junction bases not matched to a gene: 6. Germline V CDR1 and CDR2: MRHNA, SNTAGT. CDR3 nucleotides: TGTGCCAGCAGCGCGACAGGGGAGTACACTGAAGCTTTCTTT. Protein: CASSATGEYTEAFF.

This clone occurred a few times. The chain has TRBV3-1 (or the pseudogene TRBV3-2) and TRBJ2-5, with 8 bases aligning to TRBD2. V gave up 0 bases and J gave up 7 bases; unmatched junction bases: 13. Germline CDR1 LGHDT, CDR2 YNNKEL (reference sequence). The CDR3 totals 17 residues. CDR3 nucleotides: TGTGCCAGCAGCCAAGATTCCCCGGGGGGGGGCCGGGGGACCCAGTACTTC. Encoded protein: CASSQDSPGGGRGTQYF.

V and J are TRBV18 and TRBJ1-4, with D tentatively TRBD1 (5 bases). Trimming removed 5 bases at V and 5 bases at J, with 12 bases between. Germline lookup yields CDR1 KGHSH and CDR2 LQKENI. This CDR3 contains 14 residues. CDR3 nucleotide sequence: TGTGCCAGCTCATCCGACAAGGGGAATGAAAAACTGTTTTTT. It specifies CASSSDKGNEKLFF. The full variable domain, its missing parts supplied by reference TRBV18 and TRBJ1-4, is NAGVMQNPRHLVRRRGQEARLRCSPMKGHSHVYWYRQLPEEGLKFMVYLQKENIIDESGMPKERFSAEFPKEGPSILRIQQVVRGDSAAYFCASSSDKGNEKLFFGSGTQLSVL.

The J gene is TRBJ1-4, the V gene TRBV4-1, with a possible D match to TRBD1 (6 bases). Trimming cost V 0 bases and J 4 bases, with 15 bases left between them. Germline-derived CDR1 and CDR2 are MGHRA and YSYEKL. The CDR3 is 17 residues long. The CDR3 sequence is CASSQEGAGEGNEKLFF. CDR3 nucleotides: TGCGCCAGCAGCCAAGAAGGGGCAGGGGAAGGTAATGAAAAACTGTTTTTT.

The chain uses TRBV10-3 and TRBJ1-5, with D possibly matching TRBD1 (6 bases). There are 14 residues in the CDR3. Per the germline V gene, CDR1 is ENHRY and CDR2 is SYGVKD. Trimming stripped 6 bases from V and 2 bases from J, with 11 bases between. CDR3: CAIRDPGGNQPQHF. In DNA, the CDR3 is TGTGCCATCAGGGACCCAGGGGGCAATCAGCCCCAGCATTTT.

In DNA, the CDR3 is TGTGCCACCAGTGGGGGGACATCCCAGCGGACTTTCTTT. Its translation is CATSGGTSQRTFF. The chain combines TRBV24-1 with TRBJ1-1; maybe TRBD1 (6 bases). Trimming removed 5 bases from V and 12 bases from J, with 18 bases in between. CDR3 size: 13 residues. CDR1 KGHDR and CDR2 SFDVKD come from the germline V gene.

The chain couples TRBV2 to TRBJ1-4; 8 positions agree with TRBD1. The ends lost 7 bases at V and 8 bases at J; junction bases unmatched: 15. This CDR3 comprises 16 residues. From germline, CDR1 is SNHLY and CDR2 FYNNEI. The CDR3 DNA reads as TGTGCCAGCACAGCGACCCTCGGACAGGGACGCGAAAAACTGTTTTTT. This encodes CASTATLGQGREKLFF.

This chain uses TRBV28 with TRBJ2-7; 9 bases line up with TRBD1. This CDR3 contains 14 residues. Germline CDR1 reads MDHEN; CDR2 reads SYDVKM. V was clipped by 7 bases and J by 5 bases; unmatched bases: 9. In nucleotides, the CDR3 is TGTGCCAGCAATCGCCGGGACAGGGTCCACGAGCAGTACTTC. Protein: CASNRRDRVHEQYF. The full variable domain, completed using reference TRBV28 and TRBJ2-7, is DVKVTQSSRYLVKRTGEKVFLECVQDMDHENMFWYRQDPGLGLRLIYFSYDVKMKEKGDIPEGYSVSREKKERFSLILESASTNQTSMYLCASNRRDRVHEQYFGPGTRLTVT.